The clone carrying this TCR beta chain showed up just a few times. The target antigen is unknown. TCRdb reprocessed the reads via MiXCR and lists one record per CDR3 protein. Altogether around 900,000 distinct CDR3 sequences are present, less than 35% being singletons, with the ten largest covering over 12%. This record belongs to a study of T cell repertoires in cytomegalovirus infection. Overall study context: Recently identified HLA-C-restricted CMV epitopes were among the peptides used. An indication of both CMV infection and matching HLA type came from public TCR beta signatures.

The study's findings and limits: CMV carriers with the relevant HLA were identified by cumulative public TCR beta family frequency. Ex vivo, HLA-C-restricted CMV-specific TCR beta clonotypes prevailed over the rest of the response.

The V and J ends lost 2 bases and 7 bases respectively, with 15 bases between them. The CDR3 spans 15 residues. CDR1 and CDR2 from the germline V gene are SGHDN and FVKESK. The origin of this receptor is a human donor in good health (CMV status not recorded). Some clones in this sample may be carry-over from other donors' samples. Sequencing used cultured CD8+ T cells from PBMCs, obtained from culture after CMV antigen stimulation. This chain uses TRBV14 with TRBJ2-4; a possible D gene is TRBD2 (6 bases). The CDR3 DNA reads TGTGCCAGCAGCCAATTGAGAGAAGGGAGGAACATTCAGTACTTC. This translates into CASSQLREGRNIQYF.